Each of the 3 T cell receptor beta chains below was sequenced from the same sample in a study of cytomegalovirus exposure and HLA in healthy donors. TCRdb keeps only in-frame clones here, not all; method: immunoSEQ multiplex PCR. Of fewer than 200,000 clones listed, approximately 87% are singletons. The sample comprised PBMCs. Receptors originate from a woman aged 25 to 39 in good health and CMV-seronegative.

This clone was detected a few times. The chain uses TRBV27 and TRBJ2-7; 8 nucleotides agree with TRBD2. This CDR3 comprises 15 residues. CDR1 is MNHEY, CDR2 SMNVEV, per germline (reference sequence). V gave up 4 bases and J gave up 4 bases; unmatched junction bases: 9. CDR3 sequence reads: CASSSPGGGKYEQYF. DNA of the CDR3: TGTGCCAGCAGTTCACCCGGGGGGGGTAAATACGAGCAGTACTTC.

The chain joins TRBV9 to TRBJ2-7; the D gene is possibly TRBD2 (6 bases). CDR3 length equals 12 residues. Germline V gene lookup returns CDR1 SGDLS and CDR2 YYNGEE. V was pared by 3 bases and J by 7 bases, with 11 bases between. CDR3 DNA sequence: TGTGCCAGCAGCGCCGTGGGGGGTGAGCAGTACTTC. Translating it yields CASSAVGGEQYF.

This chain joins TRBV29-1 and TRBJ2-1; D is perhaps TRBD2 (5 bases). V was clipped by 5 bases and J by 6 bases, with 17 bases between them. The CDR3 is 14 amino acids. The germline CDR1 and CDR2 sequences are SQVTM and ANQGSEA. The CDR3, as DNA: TGCAGCGTTTCTCATGGACTGACCCGCAATGAGCAGTTCTTC. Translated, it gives CSVSHGLTRNEQFF.